The source of this T cell receptor (beta chain) is a study of blood T cell repertoires in COVID-19. Overall study context: Samples taken during acute and convalescent COVID-19 were collected in the United States, Italy and Spain. Sample material is recorded as cDNA or gDNA derived from T cells, B-cell-depleted T cells, or PBMCs.

CDR3 size: 15 residues. Germline V gene sequence: CDR1 MNHEY, CDR2 SVGAGI. The V gene end was trimmed by 8 bases and the J gene end by 0 bases; junction bases not matched to a gene: 4. Original handling: Estimation of nucleated cell counts relied on the amplification of reference gene primers. Clones were sequenced by immunoSEQ multiplex PCR, and TCRdb holds only the in-frame ones, with some missing. V, J and clone size are taken as reported in that table, and D and trimming were inferred from the DNA itself. The data show just under 350,000 clones, 88% seen once. Seattle patients were enrolled while actively infected and followed longitudinally.

This rearrangement joins TRBV6-5 to TRBJ2-2; TRBD2 agrees at 9 bases. Sequenced: peripheral blood. This TCR was sampled from a woman in her 70s with COVID-19, enrolled during active disease. DNA of the CDR3: TGTGCCAGCGCGGGGGGGTTCGCGAACACCGGGGAGCTGTTTTTT. Amino acid sequence: CASAGGFANTGELFF.